These T cell receptor beta chains were read from a single sample in a study of blood T cell repertoires in COVID-19. Produced via immunoSEQ multiplex PCR; TCRdb's table is partial and in-frame only. The profile shows around 140,000 clones, approximately 88% of them singletons. The sequenced material came from peripheral blood. The receptors originated from a human donor in a cohort sampled during active COVID-19. CDR3s include the opening cysteine and the closing phenylalanine or tryptophan. Each record gives: J gene, V gene, CDR3 length, clone size, CDR3 protein. Clone sizes are given selectively: once, few, many, or a class where the clone is expanded.

>TRBJ2-3|TRBV27|15|-
CASSPLGDTGDTQYF
>TRBJ2-3|TRBV9|14|-
CASTEGISTDTQYF
>TRBJ2-3|TRBV6-5|15|-
CASSSHAASTDTQYF
>TRBJ2-3|TRBV3-1/TRBV3-2|16|-
CASSLRLAASTDTQYF
>TRBJ2-1|TRBV20-1|15|-
CSASLYRGRGYEQFF
>TRBJ2-7|TRBV11-2|17|-
CASSFTSGQGSSYEQYF
>TRBJ1-1|TRBV7-8|13|-
CASSLAGWTEAFF
>TRBJ2-7|TRBV5-4|14|-
CASSQTGVSYEQYF
>TRBJ2-2|TRBV19|11|-
CASRAPGELFF
>TRBJ1-6|TRBV12-5|14|-
CASGLGQLNSPLHF
>TRBJ2-1|TRBV19|14|once
CASSIAGGDNEQFF
>TRBJ1-5|TRBV10-3|13|once
CAITAAVNQPQHF
>TRBJ1-6|TRBV6-5|14|-
CASTRGRANSPLHF
>TRBJ2-5|TRBV5-4|14|-
CASSLGQGQETQYF
>TRBJ1-6|TRBV15|17|-
CATSRGPRGTGDSPLHF
>TRBJ1-5|TRBV2|14|-
CASRTGQSNQPQHF
>TRBJ2-1|TRBV13|13|-
CASSITLAGKQFF
>TRBJ1-1|TRBV7-9|15|-
CASSTSRGMNTEAFF
>TRBJ2-7|TRBV10-3|15|-
CAISESVTSSYEQYF
>TRBJ2-3|TRBV9|15|-
CASSVGPRVQDTQYF
>TRBJ2-2|TRBV18|15|-
CASSPGTGNTGELFF
>TRBJ2-7|TRBV5-4|14|once
CASSSPGQGYEQYF
>TRBJ2-5|TRBV11-2|15|-
CASSFTLTGGETQYF
>TRBJ1-2|TRBV6-5|14|few
CASSPGQGFYGYTF
>TRBJ1-6|TRBV5-3|15|-
CARSTHRGARSPLHF
>TRBJ2-5|TRBV30|13|-
CAFDRGLQETQYF
>TRBJ2-1|TRBV4-2|13|-
CASSQDLGGEQFF
>TRBJ1-2|TRBV29-1|12|-
CSVQGSDYGYTF
>TRBJ2-7|TRBV5-1|16|-
CASSLGLTGGTYEQYF
>TRBJ1-3|TRBV7-8|16|-
CASSLATGGGGNTIYF
>TRBJ2-2|TRBV7-8|13|-
CASSLLAPGELFF
>TRBJ2-7|TRBV6-2/TRBV6-3|16|-
CASSLQGAPDNYEQYF
>TRBJ2-7|TRBV18|14|-
CASSPGGGRNEQYF
>TRBJ2-5|TRBV19|14|-
CASSPGLARETQYF
>TRBJ1-4|TRBV10-3|11|-
CAISSGEKLFF
>TRBJ2-5|TRBV19|17|-
CASSPSPGGMSGETQYF
>TRBJ1-2|TRBV7-9|15|few
CASSPLDRSNYGYTF
>TRBJ1-2|TRBV12-3/TRBV12-4|12|-
CATRSGVWGYTF
>TRBJ2-5|TRBV19|14|-
CASREGGWFGTQYF
>TRBJ2-2|TRBV28|15|few
CASSFHRDRAGELFF
>TRBJ1-5|TRBV4-1|14|few
CASSRSVGNQPQHF
>TRBJ1-6|TRBV7-9|17|-
CASSLGQGIFDNSPLHF
>TRBJ1-1|TRBV29-1|11|-
CSVRSRGQAFF
>TRBJ1-1|TRBV11-2|16|few
CASSPGSRQVNTEAFF
>TRBJ2-1|TRBV7-9|15|-
CASGAGAGVYNEQFF
>TRBJ2-1|TRBV5-1|15|-
CASSRGTSGVGEQFF
>TRBJ2-5|TRBV27|16|-
CASSFLGASGGETQYF
>TRBJ1-5|TRBV30|14|few
CAWSVDFSNQPQHF
>TRBJ2-7|TRBV19|14|few
CASSPAEGSYEQYF
>TRBJ2-3|TRBV7-8|20|-
CASSLGGGTGGSRFTDTQYF
>TRBJ1-3|TRBV2|14|-
CASSDRGQGNTIYF
>TRBJ1-5|TRBV2|15|-
CASSDEGAGGSPQHF
>TRBJ1-6|TRBV3-1/TRBV3-2|14|-
CASSQDPGNSPLHF
>TRBJ2-7|TRBV5-4|14|-
CASSLDRGSYEQYF
>TRBJ1-5|TRBV6-5|15|-
CASRSRGWSNQPQHF
>TRBJ2-3|TRBV7-2|13|-
CASSITGGKTQYF
>TRBJ1-2|TRBV24-1|13|-
CATSDRSNYGYTF